The clone carrying this T cell receptor (beta chain) was seen repeatedly, ten times or more. The data stem from a study of regulatory T cells in long-lasting Graves disease. According to the study, TCR beta libraries were built with iRepertoire HTBI primers and CDR3-region Arm-PCR. TCRdb called the multiplex PCR reads again in MiXCR, with one record for every CDR3 protein. The table lists under 450,000 distinct CDR3 sequences, approximately 10% of them singletons, with under 20% in the top ten. Regarding time point: newly diagnosed GD, antithyroid drugs for less than 3 months. Construction of the TCR library relied on RNA isolated from PBMCs. The CDR3 covers 13 residues. Per the germline V gene, CDR1 is LGHNA and CDR2 is YSLEER. The germline V and J ends were trimmed by 3 bases and 5 bases, with 11 bases remaining between them. These same records also appear under a second study, on T cells in Graves' hyperthyroidism and ophthalmopathy.

Specimen: peripheral blood mononuclear cells (PBMCs), collected at new diagnosis, from a patient treated with antithyroid drugs. This clonotype was sampled from a woman aged 18-29 years with Graves disease. This chain joins TRBV4-3 and TRBJ2-7, with D uncertain. The CDR3 sequence: CASSQILRDEQYF. In nucleotides, the CDR3 is TGCGCCAGCAGCCAGATCCTCCGGGACGAGCAGTACTTC.